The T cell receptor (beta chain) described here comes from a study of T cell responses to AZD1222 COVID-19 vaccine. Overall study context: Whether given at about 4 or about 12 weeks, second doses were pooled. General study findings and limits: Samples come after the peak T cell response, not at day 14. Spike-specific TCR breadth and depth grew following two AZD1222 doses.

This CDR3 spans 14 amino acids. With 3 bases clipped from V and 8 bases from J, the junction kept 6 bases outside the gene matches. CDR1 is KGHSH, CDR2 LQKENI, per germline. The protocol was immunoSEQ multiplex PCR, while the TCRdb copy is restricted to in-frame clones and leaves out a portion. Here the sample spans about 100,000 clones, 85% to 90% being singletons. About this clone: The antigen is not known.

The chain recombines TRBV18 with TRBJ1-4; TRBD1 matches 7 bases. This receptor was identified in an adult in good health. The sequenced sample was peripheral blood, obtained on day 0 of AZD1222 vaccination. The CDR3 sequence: CASSPSGGQEKLFF. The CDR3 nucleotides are TGTGCCAGCTCACCGTCAGGGGGTCAGGAAAAACTGTTTTTT.